This passage covers 26 T cell receptor beta chains from one sample sequenced in a study of CD8 T cells in ankylosing spondylitis. From the 5' RACE reads, TCRdb called clonotypes with MiXCR, one entry per CDR3 protein. The sample carries 150,000 or so distinct CDR3 sequences, around a tenth recorded once. Sequences were obtained from blood, either unsorted or a sorted T cell fraction (not recorded which). These receptors all come from a male donor with ankylosing spondylitis or in good health (not recorded which).

At least ten counts were recorded for this clonotype. This sequence joins TRBV5-1 and TRBJ1-1, with TRBD1 matching over 10 bases. V shed 1 base, J shed 9 bases, and the junction held 9 bases outside the gene matches. Germline CDR1 and CDR2: SGHRS and YFSETQ. The CDR3 covers 15 residues. The CDR3 is CASSLSGTGVYQAFF. The CDR3 region has the DNA TGCGCCAGCAGCTTGTCCGGGACAGGGGTTTACCAAGCTTTCTTT.

The table lists this clonotype with many counts. The chain has TRBV25-1 and TRBJ1-2; no reliable D call. V lost 2 bases and J 4 bases, leaving 5 bases between the germline ends. CDR1 is MGHDK and CDR2 is SYGVNS in the germline V gene. CDR3 size: 12 residues. CDR3 nucleotide sequence: TGTGCCAGCAGTGAACCAGGCTATGGCTACACCTTC. Protein sequence: CASSEPGYGYTF.

There are many counts of this clonotype. The chain recombines TRBV6-2 or TRBV6-3 with TRBJ2-5, with D perhaps matching TRBD2 (6 bases). Trimming removed 7 bases at V and 3 bases at J, with 12 bases between. Germline CDR1 and CDR2: MNHEY and SVGEGT. The length of the CDR3 is 13 residues. The DNA of the CDR3 is TGTGCCAGCAACGGAGGGATCGAAGAGACCCAGTACTTC. Its translation: CASNGGIEETQYF.

This clonotype was counted many times. J is TRBJ1-5 and V is TRBV6-5, with D possibly TRBD1 on 5 matching bases. The germline gives CDR1 MNHEY, CDR2 SVGAGI. V shed 2 bases and J shed 2 bases, with 10 bases lying between them. CDR3 size: 15 residues. The chain's CDR3 is CASSYQGIGNQPQHF. CDR3 DNA sequence: TGTGCCAGCAGTTACCAGGGAATTGGCAATCAGCCCCAGCATTTT.

This chain connects TRBV24-1 to TRBJ2-3; D assignment may be TRBD1 or TRBD2 (5 bases each). The CDR3 has 14 residues. Trimming shortened V by 3 bases and J by 1 base, and 7 bases separated the two germline ends. The germline V gene encodes CDR1 KGHDR and CDR2 SFDVKD. The CDR3 region is CATSDGGRTDTQYF. CDR3 DNA: TGTGCCACCAGTGATGGGGGACGCACAGATACGCAGTATTTT.

This clonotype has a count of ten or more. V is TRBV28 and J is TRBJ1-2; unclear D gene. This CDR3 region has 12 residues. Germline lookup yields CDR1 MDHEN and CDR2 SYDVKM. V was cut by 5 bases and J by 5 bases, with 9 bases left in between. CDR3 bases: TGTGCCAGCAGTGAGGACGTTTATGGCTACACCTTC. Its translation: CASSEDVYGYTF.

This clonotype was found many times. This chain uses TRBV7-6 with TRBJ1-1; D gene ambiguous. This CDR3 comprises 14 residues. V was clipped by 0 bases and J by 1 base, with 6 bases between them. Germline CDR1 is SGHVS and CDR2 is FNYEAQ. DNA for the CDR3: TGTGCCAGCAGCTTAGCGACCGGGAACACTGAAGCTTTCTTT. It specifies CASSLATGNTEAFF.

Ten or more counts support this clonotype. This chain uses TRBV12-3 or TRBV12-4 with TRBJ2-1; D is undetermined. V lost 2 bases to trimming and J lost 0 bases, with 14 bases between them. This CDR3 comprises 17 residues. In DNA form, the CDR3 reads TGTGCCAGCAGTTTAAGGCGGAGTTTGAGCTCCTACAATGAGCAGTTCTTC. It is translated as CASSLRRSLSSYNEQFF.

There are many counts of this clonotype. This chain connects TRBV20-1 to TRBJ2-7; TRBD1 matches 7 bases. V lost 6 bases to trimming and J lost 2 bases; unmatched junction nucleotides: 10. CDR1 DFQATT and CDR2 SNEGSKA come from the germline V gene (reference sequence). The CDR3 totals 14 residues. CDR3 region: CSAPRQGLTYEQYF. The CDR3 region has the DNA TGCAGTGCCCCCAGACAGGGTCTGACCTACGAGCAGTACTTC.

The chain recombines TRBV19 with TRBJ2-5; tentatively, D is TRBD2 (6 bases). Germline values: CDR1 LNHDA, CDR2 SQIVND (reference sequence). V lost 1 base to trimming and J lost 2 bases, with 11 bases between them. This CDR3 contains 15 residues. Written as DNA, the CDR3 is TGTGCCAGTAGTATAGGCGGGACGTATCAAGAGACCCAGTACTTC. The encoded protein is CASSIGGTYQETQYF.

This clonotype appeared many times. The gene calls are TRBV10-3 and TRBJ2-5; TRBD1 aligns across 9 bases. Trimming at V came to 2 bases and at J to 5 bases, leaving 3 bases not matched to a gene. The CDR3 loop spans 14 amino acids. CDR1 ENHRY and CDR2 SYGVKD come from the germline V gene. The CDR3 bases are TGTGCCATCAGTGAGACAGGGGGCAGGGAGACCCAGTACTTC. Translated: CAISETGGRETQYF.

This chain joins TRBV7-2 and TRBJ2-7, with 9 bases matching TRBD2. The germline gives CDR1 SGHTA, CDR2 FQGNSA. The CDR3 totals 17 residues. V lost 2 bases and J lost 2; bases outside the gene matches: 10. In DNA form, the CDR3 reads TGTGCCAGCAGCTTATTTTCTAGCGGGGCCTACCCCTACGAGCAGTACTTC. Its translation: CASSLFSSGAYPYEQYF.

In this sample, this clonotype turned up many times. This chain uses TRBV7-2 with TRBJ2-4, with 8 bases matching TRBD1. This CDR3 is built from 14 residues. The V and J ends lost 8 bases and 4 bases, in that order; junction bases with no gene match: 7. Germline CDR1 reads SGHTA; CDR2 reads FQGNSA. CDR3 region: CASQLGQVKNIQYF. The CDR3 coding sequence is TGTGCCAGCCAATTGGGACAGGTTAAAAACATTCAGTACTTC. Full variable domain (missing parts from reference TRBV7-2 and TRBJ2-4): GAGVSQSPSNKVTEKGKDVELRCDPISGHTALYWYRQSLGQGLEFLIYFQGNSAPDKSGLPSDRFSAERTGGSVSTLTIQRTQQEDSAVYLCASQLGQVKNIQYFGAGTRLSVL.

V usage is TRBV11-1 and J usage is TRBJ1-1, with D possibly being TRBD1 (6 bases). There are 16 residues in the CDR3. The V gene's germline CDR1 is SGHAT and CDR2 FQDESV (reference sequence). V dropped 5 bases and J dropped 0 bases, with 16 bases sitting between them. In DNA, the CDR3 is TGTGCCAGCAGCCGCGGGGGGGCAGGAATGAACACTGAAGCTTTCTTT. As protein: CASSRGGAGMNTEAFF.

This clonotype appeared many times. The chain joins TRBV29-1 to TRBJ1-3; TRBD1 might be the D (6 bases). CDR1 SQVTM and CDR2 ANQGSEA come from the germline V gene. The length of the CDR3 is 16 residues. Trimming removed 4 bases at V and 0 bases at J, with 16 bases between. The CDR3 coding sequence is TGCAGCGTTGTTAGGACAGCTTCCTCCTCTGGAAACACCATATATTTT. Its translation: CSVVRTASSSGNTIYF.

This clonotype showed up many times. The genes are TRBV20-1 and TRBJ1-5; D not certain. V shed 1 base and J shed 9 bases, with 16 bases lying between them. From germline, CDR1 is DFQATT and CDR2 SNEGSKA (reference sequence). The CDR3 sequence is 14 residues long. This CDR3 reads CSARGTGTRRPQHF. CDR3 DNA: TGCAGTGCTAGAGGGACGGGAACTCGCCGGCCCCAGCATTTT.

The V call is TRBV19, the J call TRBJ1-4; 8 bases map to TRBD1. The CDR3 runs 13 residues. Looked up from germline, CDR1 is LNHDA and CDR2 is SQIVND (reference sequence). The trim removed 7 bases at V and 8 bases at J, leaving 6 bases unmatched. The CDR3 here is CASKDRVGEKLFF. The CDR3 DNA sequence: TGTGCCAGTAAGGACAGGGTGGGGGAAAAACTGTTTTTT.

This clonotype occurred many times. The chain joins TRBV7-8 to TRBJ2-5; tentative D call: TRBD2 (6 bases). Deletions cut 10 bases from V and 1 base from J, with 16 bases between. The length of the CDR3 is 14 residues. CDR1 is SGHVS and CDR2 is FQNEAQ in the germline V gene. For the CDR3, the DNA is TGTGCCACCGCTGTCGGGGGTCTCCAAGAGACCCAGTACTTC. Protein: CATAVGGLQETQYF.

There are many counts of this clonotype. This chain connects TRBV13 to TRBJ2-2; 9 nucleotides align to TRBD1. CDR3 length: 16 residues. The V and J ends lost 5 bases and 0 bases, in that order; junction bases with no gene match: 4. Per the germline V gene, CDR1 is PRHDT and CDR2 is FYEKMQ (reference sequence). The CDR3 loop reads CASSKRQGANTGELFF. The DNA for the CDR3 is TGTGCCAGCAGCAAACGACAGGGGGCGAACACCGGGGAGCTGTTTTTT.

This clonotype was seen at least ten times. The chain links TRBV4-1 to TRBJ1-1, with 7 bases aligning to TRBD1. The V gene's germline CDR1 is MGHRA and CDR2 YSYEKL. The CDR3 length is 11 residues. V dropped 3 bases and J dropped 8; count of bases not matched to a gene: 0. Here the CDR3 reads CASSQDREAFF. CDR3 nucleotide sequence: TGCGCCAGCAGCCAGGACAGGGAAGCTTTCTTT.

This clonotype has a count of ten or more. V usage is TRBV7-8 and J usage is TRBJ2-7; D perhaps matches TRBD1 (5 bases). V dropped 4 bases and J dropped 2 bases, with 18 bases sitting between them. This CDR3 spans 16 amino acids. CDR1 SGHVS and CDR2 FQNEAQ come from the germline V gene. CDR3 amino acids: CASSSSPQDGAYEQYF. DNA for the CDR3: TGTGCCAGCAGCTCCTCCCCACAGGACGGCGCCTACGAGCAGTACTTC. Complete variable domain (other parts from reference TRBV7-8 and TRBJ2-7): GAGVSQSPRYKVAKRGQDVALRCDPISGHVSLFWYQQALGQGPEFLTYFQNEAQLDKSGLPSDRFFAERPEGSVSTLKIQRTQQEDSAVYLCASSSSPQDGAYEQYFGPGTRLTVT.

This sequence joins TRBV7-8 and TRBJ2-5, with a weak D call TRBD1 (6 bases). The CDR3 spans 13 residues. CDR1 is SGHVS and CDR2 is FQNEAQ in the germline V gene. V was shortened by 5 bases and J by 2 bases, with 9 bases between the two germline ends. CDR3 sequence: CASSITGQETQYF. DNA for the CDR3: TGTGCCAGCAGCATTACAGGGCAAGAGACCCAGTACTTC.

In this sample, this clonotype turned up many times. The gene calls are TRBV12-3 or TRBV12-4 and TRBJ2-3; no clear D gene. The CDR3 consists of 14 residues. Trimming took 6 bases from V and 1 from J, leaving 11 bases between them. The CDR3 bases are TGTGCCAGCAGCCCACGTGCCGGCACAGATACGCAGTATTTT. Translating gives CASSPRAGTDTQYF.

This clonotype was counted at least ten times. The gene calls are TRBV28 and TRBJ2-1, with D perhaps TRBD1 (5 bases). Per the germline V gene, CDR1 is MDHEN and CDR2 is SYDVKM. Between the trimmed V and J ends, which lost 5 bases and 6 bases, there was a span of 14 bases. This CDR3 comprises 14 residues. The CDR3 protein is CASSPPLRGNEQFF. CDR3 nucleotides: TGTGCCAGCAGTCCCCCCCTTAGGGGCAATGAGCAGTTCTTC.

The sample holds many counts of this clonotype. The rearrangement joins TRBV20-1 to TRBJ1-1; D uncertain. Germline loops: CDR1 DFQATT, CDR2 SNEGSKA (reference sequence). V dropped 0 bases and J dropped 1 base, with 12 bases sitting between them. The CDR3 has 15 residues. The CDR3 DNA reads as TGCAGTGCTAGAGATAGCGTAGGAGCGAACACTGAAGCTTTCTTT. It is translated as CSARDSVGANTEAFF.

In this sample, this clonotype turned up many times. The gene calls are TRBV20-1 and TRBJ2-1, with D possibly being TRBD2 (7 bases). The CDR3 has 15 amino acids. Germline V gene data show CDR1 as DFQATT and CDR2 as SNEGSKA (reference sequence). Trimming removed 8 bases from V and 0 bases from J, with 17 bases in between. CDR3 loop: CSPSWGGHSYNEQFF. In DNA form, the CDR3 reads TGCAGTCCCTCCTGGGGGGGGCACTCCTACAATGAGCAGTTCTTC.